The subject of this entry is one T cell receptor (beta chain). These data originate in a study of OX40 agonist ivuxolimab in advanced cancers. Whole-study context: A diagnosis of hepatocellular carcinoma, melanoma, renal cell or head and neck cancer was present in dose-escalation patients.

CDR1 and CDR2 from the germline V gene are LNHDA and SQIVND (reference sequence). The V and J ends lost 3 bases and 5 bases, in that order; junction bases with no gene match: 12. The CDR3 covers 17 residues. Clones were read by immunoSEQ multiplex PCR, and TCRdb kept only the in-frame ones, dropping some. The table includes 130,000 or so clones, about 93% detected once. The chain carries TRBV19 and TRBJ1-5; TRBD1 aligns across 8 bases. The source is an adult with an advanced solid tumor such as melanoma, head and neck, liver or kidney cancer. Source: CD4+ or CD8+ T cells sorted from blood, taken in a trial of the OX40 agonist ivuxolimab. CDR3 sequence: CASSIFQGAVLYQPQHF. CDR3 nucleotides: TGTGCCAGTAGTATTTTCCAGGGGGCGGTTTTGTATCAGCCCCAGCATTTT.